Here is one T cell receptor beta chain with its context. This clonotype was found a few times. Its antigen is currently not known. No much larger clone exists at a distance of one base, and base qualities are not known. The instrument was an Illumina HiSeq 1500. TCRdb took the public reads, trimmed them with fastp at Q25, ran MiXCR for clone calling and kept in-frame beta chains. Rows with one shared CDR3 protein collapse into an entry with the most common genes and DNA. The sample records some 68,000 distinct CDR3 sequences, under 25% of which are singletons. The top ten clones comprise approximately 79% of the sample. The data were taken from a study of T cell repertoires in cytomegalovirus infection (dated by TCRdb to about 2019). Broadly, across the study: The HLA type of each donor mattered for the analysis, because public TCR beta signatures pointed to carriage of CMV infection along with the matching HLA type. General study outcomes and caveats: In both this cohort and an independent cohort of 350 to 400 donors, the cumulative frequency of public TCR beta family members distinguished carriers of CMV infection plus the relevant HLA type. The ex vivo response was dominated by HLA-C-restricted CMV-specific TCR beta clonotypes, and the single most frequent clonotype in two of eight donors was supplied by these HLA-C-restricted clonotypes.

Based on the germline V gene, the CDR1 and CDR2 sequences are SGHTA and FQGNSA. V and J lose 4 bases and 5 bases, and a span of 6 bases separates them. The CDR3 starts with the cysteine, ends with the phenylalanine, and has 12 residues. The CDR3 DNA has 36 bases and is translated from base 1. The sequencing input was PBMCs, sequenced either directly or after in vitro stimulation (not recorded which). This receptor was taken from a human donor in good health (CMV status not recorded). Some clones in this sample may be carry-over from other donors' samples. This chain joins TRBV7-2 to TRBJ2-1, with an unclear D gene assignment. The encoded CDR3 is CASSSMDNEQFF. The DNA is as follows: TGTGCCAGCAGCTCTATGGACAATGAGCAGTTCTTC.